This entry is about one T cell receptor beta chain. This table comes from immunoSEQ multiplex PCR, and its TCRdb copy is limited to in-frame clones, with some not included. This table has several thousand clones, over 60% appearing once. The data were obtained in a study of coeliac disease. Germline CDR1 SGHAT, CDR2 FQDESV (reference sequence). V was cut by 5 bases and J by 2 bases, with 15 bases left in between. The CDR3 spans 16 residues. The sequence was collected from a man aged 30-40 years with celiac disease. The rearrangement joins TRBV11-1 to TRBJ2-2; D is possibly TRBD1 (7 bases). Sequencing used lamina propria lymphocytes from the gut. The CDR3 region is CASSPQGGINTGELFF. For the CDR3, the DNA is TGTGCCAGCAGCCCCCAGGGGGGCATCAACACCGGGGAGCTGTTTTTT.